This T cell receptor (beta chain) derives from a study of T cell responses to AZD1222 COVID-19 vaccine. Method: immunoSEQ multiplex PCR; TCRdb's copy keeps in-frame clones and lacks some. The profile shows roughly 66,000 clones, 84% of them singletons. Study-wide results and caveats: Only 5 or 6 individuals given AZD1222 were seropositive at baseline.

In the case of this clone: Its antigen is not identified.

The sequences come from peripheral blood, collected on day 0 of AZD1222 vaccination. This clonotype was sampled from an adult in good health.

CDR3 sequence: CASSQVFGLGGGSSYNEQFF. The CDR3 DNA reads as TGTGCCAGCAGCCAAGTTTTCGGGCTAGGAGGGGGGAGCTCCTACAATGAGCAGTTCTTC. The V gene is TRBV3-1 (or the pseudogene TRBV3-2), the J gene TRBJ2-1; perhaps D is TRBD1 or TRBD2 (6 bases each). Between the trimmed V and J ends, which lost 1 base and 0 bases, there was a span of 22 bases. CDR3 size: 20 residues. Germline V CDR1 and CDR2: LGHDT, YNNKEL (reference sequence).